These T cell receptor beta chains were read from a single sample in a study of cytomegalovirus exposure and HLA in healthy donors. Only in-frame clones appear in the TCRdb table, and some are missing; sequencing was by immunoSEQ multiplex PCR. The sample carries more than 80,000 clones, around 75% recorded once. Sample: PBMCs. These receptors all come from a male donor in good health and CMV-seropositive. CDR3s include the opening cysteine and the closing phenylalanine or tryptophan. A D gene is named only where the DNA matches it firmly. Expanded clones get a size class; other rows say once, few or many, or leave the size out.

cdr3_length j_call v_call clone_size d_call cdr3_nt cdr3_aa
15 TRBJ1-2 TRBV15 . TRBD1 TGTGCCACCAGCAAGGAACAGGGGAGGAGTAATGGCTACCCCTTC CATSKEQGRSNGYPF
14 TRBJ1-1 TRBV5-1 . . TGCGCCAGCAGCTTGTTGACAGTGAACACTGAAGCTTTCTTT CASSLLTVNTEAFF
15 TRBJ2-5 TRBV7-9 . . TGTGCCAGCACCCCCCAAGGGCCGAAGGGGGAGACCCAGTACTTC CASTPQGPKGETQYF
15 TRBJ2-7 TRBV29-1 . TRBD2 TGCAGCGTTTCAGGACTAGCGGGAGGGCCGGGAGAGCAGTACTTC CSVSGLAGGPGEQYF
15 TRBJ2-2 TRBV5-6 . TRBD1 TGTGCCAGCAGCCCCCGGACAGGGGGGAGCGGGGAGCTGTTTTTT CASSPRTGGSGELFF
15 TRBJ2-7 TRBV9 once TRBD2 TGTGCCAGCAGCGCCGGGACTAGTCGATTCTCCGAGCAGTACTTC CASSAGTSRFSEQYF
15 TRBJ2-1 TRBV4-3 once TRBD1 TGCGCCAGCAGCCAAATTGCGACAGGGAGTAATGAGCAGTTCTTC CASSQIATGSNEQFF
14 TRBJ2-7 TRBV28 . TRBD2 TGTGCCAGCTCCTTAGCGGGCCTCTCCTACGAGCAGTACTTC CASSLAGLSYEQYF
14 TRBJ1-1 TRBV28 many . TGTGCCAGCAGTCAACACGGTTGGGCCACTGAAGCTTTCTTT CASSQHGWATEAFF
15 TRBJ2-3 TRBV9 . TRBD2 TGTGCCAGCAGCTTCCTAGCGGGGGACACAGATACGCAGTATTTT CASSFLAGDTDTQYF
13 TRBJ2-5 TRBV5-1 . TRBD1 TGCGCCAGCAGGGACAGGGGGGGAGAGACCCAGTACTTC CASRDRGGETQYF
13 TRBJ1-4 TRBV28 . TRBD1 TGTGCCAGCACTTCCGGGACAGGGTTAAAACTGTTTTTT CASTSGTGLKLFF
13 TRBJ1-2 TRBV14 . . TGTGCCAGCAGCCTCTCCCAGGGTATCGGCTACACCTTC CASSLSQGIGYTF
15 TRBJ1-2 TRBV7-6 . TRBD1 TGTGCCAGCAGCGATGGGACAGCAGCTAACTATGGCTACACCTTC CASSDGTAANYGYTF
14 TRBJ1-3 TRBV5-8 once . TGTGCCAGCAGCTTGGCGGAGTTTGGAAACACCATATATTTT CASSLAEFGNTIYF
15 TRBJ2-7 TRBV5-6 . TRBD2 TGTGCCAGCAGCTTTCAGGGCCTAGCGGGCTACGAGCAGTACTTC CASSFQGLAGYEQYF
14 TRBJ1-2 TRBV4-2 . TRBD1 TGTGCCAGCAGCCCTTCGACAGGGGACTATGGCTACACCTTC CASSPSTGDYGYTF
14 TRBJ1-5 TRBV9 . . TGTGCCAGCAGCGGAGGGTCCGGAGGGGAGCCCCAGCATTTT CASSGGSGGEPQHF
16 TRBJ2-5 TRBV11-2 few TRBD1 TGTGCCAGCAGCACGATCTCGACAGGGGGCAAGGAGACCCAGTACTTC CASSTISTGGKETQYF
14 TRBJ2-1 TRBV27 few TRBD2 TGTGCCAGCTGGACGGGACTAATTTACAATGAGCAGTTCTTC CASWTGLIYNEQFF
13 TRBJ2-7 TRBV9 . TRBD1 TGTGCCAGCAGCGGACAGGGCGCCTACGAGCAGTACTTC CASSGQGAYEQYF
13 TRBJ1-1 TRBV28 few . TGTGCCAGCAGTCGACCGGACTTAGCTGAAGCTTTCTTT CASSRPDLAEAFF
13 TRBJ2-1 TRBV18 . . TGTGCCAGCTCACCTCTCGAGGATAATGAGCAGTTCTTC CASSPLEDNEQFF
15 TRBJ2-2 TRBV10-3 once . TGTGCCATCAGGATTGCAGCGGCTAACACCGGGGAGCTGTTTTTT CAIRIAAANTGELFF
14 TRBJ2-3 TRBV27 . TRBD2 TGTGCCAGCAGTCTCCGGACTAGCCCAGATACGCAGTATTTT CASSLRTSPDTQYF
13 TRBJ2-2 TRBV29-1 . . TGCAGCGTACTCCATTTTGGCACCGGGGAGCTGTTTTTT CSVLHFGTGELFF
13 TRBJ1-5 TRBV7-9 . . TGTGCCAGCAGCTTAGAAAGCCGGCAGCCCCAGCATTTT CASSLESRQPQHF
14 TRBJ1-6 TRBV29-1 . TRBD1 TGCAGCGTTAGGACGGACAGGATGAATTCACCCCTCCACTTT CSVRTDRMNSPLHF
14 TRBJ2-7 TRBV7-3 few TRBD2 TGTGCCAGCAGCCTGGGTAGCGGGACCTACGAGCAGTACTTC CASSLGSGTYEQYF
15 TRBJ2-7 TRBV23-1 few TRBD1 TGCGCCAGCAGTCAATCTCGGGACAGGGGGCGCGAGCAGTACTTC CASSQSRDRGREQYF
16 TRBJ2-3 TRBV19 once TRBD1 TGTGCCAGTAGTCCCCGACAGGGCTCCGGCACAGATACGCAGTATTTT CASSPRQGSGTDTQYF
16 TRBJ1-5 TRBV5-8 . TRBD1 TGTGCCAGCAGCTTGGGGGACAGCGGCTTCAATCAGCCCCAGCATTTT CASSLGDSGFNQPQHF
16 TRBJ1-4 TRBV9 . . TGTGCCAGCAGCGTAGGGGGCAGAGGCTTGGATGAAAAACTGTTTTTT CASSVGGRGLDEKLFF